The source of this T cell receptor (beta chain) is a study of OX40 agonist ivuxolimab in advanced cancers. Data came from immunoSEQ multiplex PCR; TCRdb stores just in-frame clones and leaves some out. The top ten clones hold about 35% of a sample with 22,000 or so clones, 65% to 90% of them seen once. The CDR3 consists of 16 residues. Germline assignment: CDR1 KGHSH and CDR2 LQKENI. V shed 1 base and J shed 4 bases, with 13 bases lying between them. The sequencing used CD4+ or CD8+ T cells sorted from blood, collected in a trial of the OX40 agonist ivuxolimab. This chain uses TRBV18 with TRBJ1-4; D might be TRBD1 (6 bases). The TCR was taken from an adult with an advanced solid tumor such as melanoma, head and neck, liver or kidney cancer. The chain's CDR3 is CASSPRGALNNEKLFF. The CDR3 DNA reads TGTGCCAGCTCACCACGGGGGGCGTTGAATAATGAAAAACTGTTTTTT.